The present TCR beta chain was sequenced within a study of blood T cell repertoires in COVID-19. Trimming pared 5 bases from V and 6 bases from J, leaving 11 bases between. CDR3 length equals 12 residues. The V gene's germline CDR1 is MDHEN and CDR2 SYDVKM. Original methodology: Researchers report that nucleated cell counts were estimated from reference gene primer amplification. Repertoires were generated with immunoSEQ multiplex PCR, while TCRdb's copy carries only in-frame clones and drops some. V and J calls and clone size follow that table, whereas D and trimming were derived from the DNA. The sample includes approximately 300,000 clones, 92% seen only once; the top ten take less than 20%.

The sequenced material came from PBMCs or T cells enriched from blood (not recorded which). This receptor was identified in a woman in her 30s who had recovered from COVID-19. The rearrangement joins TRBV28 to TRBJ2-7; D remains ambiguous. The CDR3 loop is CASSPRSVEQYF. In nucleotides, the CDR3 is TGTGCCAGCAGTCCCCGTTCTGTCGAGCAGTACTTC.